Listed here are 12 T cell receptor beta chains from one sample, sequenced in a study of blood T cell repertoires in COVID-19 (dated by TCRdb to the early 2020s). The library was produced with the immunoSEQ multiplex PCR assay. TCRdb obtained this table from immuneACCESS and retained in-frame rearrangements with V and J assigned. These tables miss some clones; where compared with another copy, unresolved V genes account for less than half of the shortfall, and the remainder is unexplained. The sample has 200,000 to 300,000 clones on record, 82% of them singletons. About an eighth of the sample is in the top ten clones. The source material was peripheral blood. The receptors shown here come from a woman aged 60 to 75 with active or convalescent COVID-19.

The chain employs TRBV4-1 and TRBJ2-1; TRBD2 matches 8 bases. Trimming removed 4 bases from V and 0 bases from J; junction bases left unmatched: 8. This CDR3 has 17 residues. The germline V gene encodes CDR1 MGHRA and CDR2 YSYEKL. This CDR3 is CASSLKSLAGSYNEQFF. The CDR3 DNA reads TGCGCCAGCAGCCTTAAGAGCCTAGCGGGCTCCTACAATGAGCAGTTCTTC.

This sequence joins TRBV16 and TRBJ1-5; a possible D gene is TRBD1 (5 bases). Trimming removed 3 bases at V and 1 base at J, with 7 bases between. Per germline, CDR1 KGHSY and CDR2 FQNENV. CDR3 length: 14 amino acids. CDR3 in DNA: TGTGCCAGCAGCCAGCAGGGCAGCAATCAGCCCCAGCATTTT. It specifies CASSQQGSNQPQHF.

The rearrangement uses TRBV19 and TRBJ1-2; 10 bases agree with TRBD1. The CDR3 consists of 13 residues. Trimming took 6 bases from V and 8 from J; bases not matched to a gene: 6. Germline V lookup: CDR1 LNHDA, CDR2 SQIVND (reference sequence). The chain's CDR3 is CASRRDRGGGYTF. The CDR3 nucleotides are TGTGCCAGTAGGCGGGACAGGGGAGGCGGCTACACCTTC.

This chain uses TRBV11-2 with TRBJ1-3; D unresolved. The germline V gene has CDR1 SGHAT and CDR2 FQNNGV. The V and J ends lost 5 bases and 0 bases respectively, with 14 bases between them. The CDR3 has 16 residues. As DNA, the CDR3 is TGTGCCAGCAGCCCCCTGGACGGGAACTCTGGAAACACCATATATTTT. Translation: CASSPLDGNSGNTIYF.

This clone occurred once. The CDR3 nucleotides are TGTGCCAGCTCACCACCGGTCCGAAGGACAGGGACGGGGGAGCTGTTTTTT. It translates to CASSPPVRRTGTGELFF. V is TRBV18 and J is TRBJ2-2, with TRBD1 matching over 8 bases. Germline trimming cut 0 bases from V and 8 bases from J; bases unmatched to any gene: 11. The CDR3 has 17 amino acids. Germline lookup yields CDR1 KGHSH and CDR2 LQKENI. The entire variable domain, with the rest obtained from reference TRBV18 and TRBJ2-2, is as follows: NAGVMQNPRHLVRRRGQEARLRCSPMKGHSHVYWYRQLPEEGLKFMVYLQKENIIDESGMPKERFSAEFPKEGPSILRIQQVVRGDSAAYFCASSPPVRRTGTGELFFGEGSRLTVL.

This chain connects TRBV25-1 to TRBJ2-5; D is perhaps TRBD1 (6 bases). Trimming took 4 bases from V and 3 from J, leaving 12 bases between them. Per the germline V gene, CDR1 is MGHDK and CDR2 is SYGVNS. The CDR3 length is 14 residues. The CDR3 DNA follows: TGTGCCAGCAGTGGGGGGCAGAATAAAGAGACCCAGTACTTC. Amino acid sequence: CASSGGQNKETQYF. The full variable domain, its missing parts supplied by reference TRBV25-1 and TRBJ2-5, is EADIYQTPRYLVIGTGKKITLECSQTMGHDKMYWYQQDPGMELHLIHYSYGVNSTEKGDLSSESTVSRIRTEHFPLTLESARPSHTSQYLCASSGGQNKETQYFGPGTRLLVL.

This clone showed up just once. The V call is TRBV30, the J call TRBJ1-4; D remains ambiguous. The germline V gene has CDR1 GTSNPN and CDR2 SVGIG (reference sequence). V lost 1 base and J 5 bases, leaving 14 bases between the germline ends. This CDR3 has 15 amino acids. CDR3 in amino acids: CAWSDNGRRNEKLFF. CDR3 nucleotides: TGTGCCTGGAGTGACAATGGCCGGAGGAATGAAAAACTGTTTTTT. Drawing the rest from reference TRBV30 and TRBJ1-4, the complete variable domain is SQTIHQWPATLVQPVGSPLSLECTVEGTSNPNLYWYRQAAGRGLQLLFYSVGIGQISSEVPQNLSASRPQDRQFILSSKKLLLSDSGFYLCAWSDNGRRNEKLFFGSGTQLSVL.

The CDR3: CASSPWTSGDTDTQYF. The CDR3 nucleotides are TGTGCCAGCAGCCCTTGGACTAGCGGGGACACAGATACGCAGTATTTT. This sequence joins TRBV9 and TRBJ2-3, with 12 bases aligning to TRBD2. Germline CDR1 SGDLS, CDR2 YYNGEE. The CDR3 is 16 residues long. V lost 4 bases to trimming and J lost 2 bases; unmatched junction nucleotides: 5.

This chain links TRBV6-5 with TRBJ1-1; no clear D gene. This CDR3 spans 13 amino acids. Germline CDR1 is MNHEY and CDR2 is SVGAGI. V lost 10 bases to trimming and J lost 6 bases, with 18 bases between them. CDR3 in amino acids: CAINPSQRAEAFF. The DNA for the CDR3 is TGTGCCATCAACCCTTCGCAGAGGGCTGAAGCTTTCTTT.

This clone was seen once. The germline gene is not matched at one end of the junction; a read error may be the cause. The chain joins TRBV14 to TRBJ1-6; the D is unclear. Germline lookup yields CDR1 SGHDN and CDR2 FVKESK. The CDR3 consists of 12 residues. CDR3 DNA sequence: TGTGCCAGCAGACAAGCGTATTCACCCCTCCACTTT. Protein: CASRQAYSPLHF.

The chain combines TRBV7-3 with TRBJ2-2; 7 bases fit TRBD1. The ends lost 1 base at V and 5 bases at J; junction bases unmatched: 7. Germline CDR1 is SGHTA and CDR2 is FQGTGA. The CDR3 sequence is 16 residues long. CDR3 residues: CASSLNPTGVTGELFF. The CDR3 bases are TGTGCCAGCAGCTTAAATCCAACAGGGGTGACCGGGGAGCTGTTTTTT.

Written as DNA, the CDR3 is TGTGCCAGCAGCTTATTGACTAGTGGCACCGGGGAGCTGTTTTTT. It encodes CASSLLTSGTGELFF. The chain combines TRBV7-3 with TRBJ2-2, with D maybe TRBD2 (6 bases). The CDR3 spans 15 residues. Deletions cut 2 bases from V and 4 bases from J, with 11 bases between. Germline assignment: CDR1 SGHTA and CDR2 FQGTGA.